One sample yielded the 25 T cell receptor beta chains listed below, sequenced in a study of cytomegalovirus exposure and HLA in healthy donors. Researchers ran the PCR with 60 Vbeta and 13 Jbeta primers. Some clones are missing from TCRdb's copy, which holds only in-frame ones; the method was immunoSEQ multiplex PCR. Among around 150,000 clones, 80% were seen once, and the ten largest hold over 0.95%. The specimen was PBMCs. The receptor source for this set is a woman between 50 and 59 years old in good health and CMV-seronegative.

The chain is built from TRBV5-1 and TRBJ1-2; no firm D call. The germline gives CDR1 SGHRS, CDR2 YFSETQ. Trimming removed 4 bases at V and 5 bases at J, with 24 bases between. The CDR3 runs to 17 residues. The CDR3 nucleotides are TGCGCCAGCAGCCCAAGGCCAGAACAGTCATCGGCTTATGGCTACACCTTC. Amino acid sequence: CASSPRPEQSSAYGYTF.

V gene TRBV18 combines with J gene TRBJ1-1; the D gene is possibly TRBD1 (5 bases). Germline CDR1 is KGHSH and CDR2 is LQKENI. Trimming left V 1 base short and J 1 base short, with 7 bases between. The CDR3 is 14 residues long. The CDR3 nucleotides read TGTGCCAGCTCACCACAGGGGCAGAACACTGAAGCTTTCTTT. It specifies CASSPQGQNTEAFF.

The gene calls are TRBV27 and TRBJ2-7; D is undetermined. The CDR3 has 14 residues. V was trimmed by 1 base and J by 3 bases, leaving 10 bases between them. In germline, CDR1 is MNHEY, CDR2 SMNVEV (reference sequence). The CDR3 is CASSLYAGGYEQYF. CDR3 DNA sequence: TGTGCCAGCAGTTTATACGCCGGCGGCTACGAGCAGTACTTC.

V gene TRBV5-4 combines with J gene TRBJ2-5; 9 bases map to TRBD1. CDR3 length: 15 residues. From germline, CDR1 is SGHNT and CDR2 YYREEE (reference sequence). V shed 0 bases, J shed 7 bases, and the junction held 7 bases outside the gene matches. CDR3 DNA: TGTGCCAGCAGCTTGGTCGACAGGGGGTATGGGACCCAGTACTTC. This codes for CASSLVDRGYGTQYF.

The J gene is TRBJ1-5, the V gene TRBV6-6, with D possibly being TRBD1 (6 bases). Trimming pared 0 bases from V and 5 bases from J, leaving 14 bases between. CDR3 length: 16 residues. Germline lookup yields CDR1 MNHNY and CDR2 SVGAGI (reference sequence). The CDR3 DNA follows: TGTGCCAGCAGTTACTCGCGACAGGATCCTTATCAGCCCCAGCATTTT. It codes for CASSYSRQDPYQPQHF.

The V call is TRBV4-1, the J call TRBJ2-7; D is possibly TRBD1 (5 bases). The germline CDR1 and CDR2 sequences are MGHRA and YSYEKL. CDR3 length equals 16 residues. V gave up 1 base and J gave up 2 bases, with 15 bases separating them. The DNA for the CDR3 is TGCGCCAGCAGCCAAGTAGGGGCGGAGCCGACCTACGAGCAGTACTTC. Translation: CASSQVGAEPTYEQYF.

This clone was detected once. The V gene is TRBV7-6, the J gene TRBJ1-5; the D is unclear. Trimming removed 2 bases at V and 4 bases at J, with 9 bases between. Germline V gives CDR1 SGHVS, CDR2 FNYEAQ. The CDR3 is 14 amino acids. The CDR3 nucleotides are TGTGCCAGCAGCTTATCGACGGGGAATCAGCCCCAGCATTTT. This sequence encodes CASSLSTGNQPQHF.

The chain has TRBV29-1 and TRBJ2-3; D perhaps matches TRBD1 (8 bases). Germline V gives CDR1 SQVTM, CDR2 ANQGSEA. V was shortened by 3 bases and J by 4 bases, with 20 bases between the two germline ends. CDR3 length: 16 residues. The CDR3: CSVEGGAGGASDTQYF. CDR3 DNA sequence: TGCAGCGTTGAGGGGGGGGCAGGGGGCGCGTCAGATACGCAGTATTTT.

This clone was detected a few times. V gene TRBV6-5 combines with J gene TRBJ1-6; perhaps TRBD1 as D (5 bases). The CDR3 spans 14 residues. V was shortened by 0 bases and J by 16 bases, with 16 bases between the two germline ends. CDR1 MNHEY and CDR2 SVGAGI come from the germline V gene. CDR3: CASSYSRDSGQLHF. DNA for the CDR3: TGTGCCAGCAGTTACTCCCGAGACAGTGGACAACTCCACTTT.

The chain uses TRBV15 and TRBJ1-1, with D possibly matching TRBD1 (5 bases). Trimming stripped 0 bases from V and 6 bases from J, with 14 bases between. The CDR3 length is 15 residues. Germline loops: CDR1 LNHNV, CDR2 YYDKDF (reference sequence). For the CDR3, the DNA is TGTGCCACCAGCAGAGATGGGCAGGGTGGCCCTGAAGCTTTCTTT. It translates to CATSRDGQGGPEAFF.

V gene TRBV13 combines with J gene TRBJ2-1; the match to TRBD2 covers 8 bases. Trimming at V came to 3 bases and at J to 6 bases, leaving 1 base not matched to a gene. The CDR3 sequence is 13 residues long. Germline CDR1 PRHDT, CDR2 FYEKMQ (reference sequence). CDR3: CASSFGTSNEQFF. CDR3 bases: TGTGCCAGCAGCTTCGGGACTAGCAATGAGCAGTTCTTC.

This chain links TRBV13 with TRBJ2-5; maybe TRBD2 (6 bases). CDR1 is PRHDT, CDR2 FYEKMQ, per germline (reference sequence). The CDR3 extends over 15 amino acids. V gave up 4 bases and J gave up 6 bases, with 18 bases separating them. The CDR3 is CASSSRDFQDKTQYF. For the CDR3, the DNA is TGTGCCAGCAGCTCACGGGACTTCCAGGATAAGACCCAGTACTTC. Complete variable domain (other parts from reference TRBV13 and TRBJ2-5): AAGVIQSPRHLIKEKRETATLKCYPIPRHDTVYWYQQGPGQDPQFLISFYEKMQSDKGSIPDRFSAQQFSDYHSELNMSSLELGDSALYFCASSSRDFQDKTQYFGPGTRLLVL.

The V gene is TRBV6-6, the J gene TRBJ1-2; D perhaps matches TRBD1 (6 bases). V gave up 7 bases and J gave up 6 bases, with 15 bases separating them. CDR3 length equals 13 residues. The V gene's germline CDR1 is MNHNY and CDR2 SVGAGI (reference sequence). This CDR3 is CASTNLQGNGYTF. CDR3 sequence (DNA): TGTGCCAGCACCAATTTACAGGGAAATGGCTACACCTTC.

The chain joins TRBV7-2 to TRBJ2-3; 14 bases are a match to TRBD2. Losses at the gene ends were 5 bases for V and 5 bases for J; bases not matched to a gene: 9. The CDR3 totals 17 residues. Germline V gene data show CDR1 as SGHTA and CDR2 as FQGNSA. CDR3 residues: CASSLGTSGGGEDTQYF. The CDR3 DNA reads TGTGCCAGCAGCCTAGGGACTAGCGGGGGCGGGGAAGATACGCAGTATTTT.

This clone occurred a few times. The J gene is TRBJ1-1, the V gene TRBV9; TRBD1 aligns across 8 bases. The germline gives CDR1 SGDLS, CDR2 YYNGEE. The V segment lost 2 bases and the J segment 1 base; nucleotides outside the gene matches: 1. This CDR3 contains 14 residues. In DNA, the CDR3 is TGTGCCAGCAGCGTGACAGGGGCGAACACTGAAGCTTTCTTT. As protein: CASSVTGANTEAFF.

CDR3 region: CASSLPGAYNEQFF. CDR3 bases: TGTGCCAGCAGCTTACCCGGGGCCTACAATGAGCAGTTCTTC. The chain has TRBV7-3 and TRBJ2-1, with D tentatively TRBD2 (5 bases). The germline V gene encodes CDR1 SGHTA and CDR2 FQGTGA. CDR3 size: 14 residues. Trimming pared 2 bases from V and 2 bases from J, leaving 7 bases between. Drawing the rest from reference TRBV7-3 and TRBJ2-1, the complete variable domain is GAGVSQTPSNKVTEKGKYVELRCDPISGHTALYWYRQSLGQGPEFLIYFQGTGAADDSGLPNDRFFAVRPEGSVSTLKIQRTERGDSAVYLCASSLPGAYNEQFFGPGTRLTVL.

The rearrangement links TRBV7-2 to TRBJ2-7; 8 bases match TRBD1. V was pared by 1 base and J by 1 base, with 0 bases of the junction left unmatched. The CDR3 loop spans 14 amino acids. The germline V gene encodes CDR1 SGHTA and CDR2 FQGNSA. The CDR3 DNA reads TGTGCCAGCAGCTTAGGGACAGGGTCCTACGAGCAGTACTTC. This sequence encodes CASSLGTGSYEQYF.

This chain links TRBV5-1 with TRBJ2-2; D is perhaps TRBD2 (6 bases). V lost 4 bases and J lost 1, with 17 bases in between. The CDR3 is 17 residues long. Germline CDR1 is SGHRS and CDR2 is YFSETQ. The chain's CDR3 is CASSVSERLGNTGELFF. The CDR3, as DNA: TGCGCCAGCAGCGTAAGTGAGCGACTAGGGAACACCGGGGAGCTGTTTTTT.

The chain has TRBV6-6 and TRBJ2-7; TRBD2 agrees at 7 bases. J gave up 3 bases and V 5 bases, and 10 bases lay outside the gene matches. CDR1 and CDR2 from the germline V gene are MNHNY and SVGAGI (reference sequence). CDR3 length equals 15 residues. The CDR3 DNA follows: TGTGCCAGCAGTACAGGACTAGTCGTCAACTACGAGCAGTACTTC. It translates to CASSTGLVVNYEQYF.

This chain links TRBV15 with TRBJ1-2, with 8 bases that match TRBD1. Germline V CDR1 and CDR2: LNHNV, YYDKDF (reference sequence). CDR3 length: 13 residues. Trimming at V came to 7 bases and at J to 6 bases, leaving 7 bases not matched to a gene. The CDR3 spells CATTPGGSHGYTF. The CDR3 DNA is TGTGCCACCACCCCAGGGGGCAGCCATGGCTACACCTTC.

The chain recombines TRBV28 with TRBJ2-3, with D possibly TRBD1 on 6 matching bases. The V end was cut by 8 bases, the J end by 3 bases, with 21 bases between. Germline lookup yields CDR1 MDHEN and CDR2 SYDVKM. The CDR3 extends over 16 amino acids. CDR3 coding DNA: TGTGCCAGCGGCCCTGGACAGCCTACTAGTACAGATACGCAGTATTTT. Protein sequence: CASGPGQPTSTDTQYF.

V gene TRBV14 combines with J gene TRBJ2-2, with 8 positions matching TRBD2. V lost 6 bases to trimming and J lost 4 bases; unmatched junction nucleotides: 4. The CDR3 loop spans 14 amino acids. Germline CDR1 reads SGHDN; CDR2 reads FVKESK. The CDR3 loop reads CASRRGASTGELFF. The CDR3 nucleotides are TGTGCCAGCAGGCGGGGGGCGAGCACCGGGGAGCTGTTTTTT.

The rearrangement joins TRBV5-4 to TRBJ2-3; D is unclear. The germline V and J ends were trimmed by 0 bases and 0 bases, with 8 bases remaining between them. CDR1 SGHNT and CDR2 YYREEE come from the germline V gene (reference sequence). The CDR3 extends over 15 amino acids. The CDR3 spells CASSLVQLSTDTQYF. CDR3 sequence (DNA): TGTGCCAGCAGCTTGGTTCAGTTAAGCACAGATACGCAGTATTTT.

This sequence joins TRBV6-4 and TRBJ2-3; D not resolved. Per germline, CDR1 MRHNA and CDR2 SNTAGT. V lost 5 bases to trimming and J lost 0 bases, with 6 bases between them. The CDR3 sequence is 13 residues long. The CDR3 reads CASSLASTDTQYF. CDR3 coding DNA: TGTGCCAGCAGTTTGGCTAGCACAGATACGCAGTATTTT.

This chain joins TRBV6-6 and TRBJ1-2; the D gene is possibly TRBD1 (6 bases). Germline CDR1 MNHNY, CDR2 SVGAGI (reference sequence). CDR3 length: 15 amino acids. V lost 10 bases and J 0 bases, leaving 18 bases between the germline ends. The CDR3 DNA reads as TGTGCCAATTGGACAGCGCCCTTCCCTAACTATGGCTACACCTTC. Translation: CANWTAPFPNYGYTF.